These 20 T cell receptor beta chains were all obtained from the same sample, sequenced in a study of PD-1 blockade in classical Hodgkin lymphoma. The sample's time point: newly diagnosed, previously untreated cHL patient sample. Starting with thawed PBMCs, CD4+ T cells were purified by magnetic negative selection. TCRdb's table, derived via immunoSEQ multiplex PCR, lists solely in-frame clones and lacks some. The table shows around 26,000 clones, with about 90% occurring only once. Specimen: CD4+ T cells from blood. Receptor source: a human donor with classical Hodgkin lymphoma.

The chain couples TRBV12-2 to TRBJ2-5; TRBD1 is the table's D call and was not checked against the DNA. TRBV12-2 is described as a pseudogene. The CDR3 spans 16 residues. CDR3 sequence reads: CASRPRGQGQDETQYF. In DNA, the CDR3 is TGTGCAAGTCGCCCTAGAGGACAGGGGCAGGACGAGACCCAGTACTTC.

The chain couples TRBV7-9 to TRBJ2-3; 7 bases are shared with TRBD1. The CDR3 loop spans 16 amino acids. V gave up 5 bases and J gave up 2 bases; unmatched junction bases: 10. Germline CDR1 SEHNR, CDR2 FQNEAQ (reference sequence). CDR3 region: CASSRVRDRFTDTQYF. The CDR3 bases are TGTGCCAGCAGCCGAGTCCGGGACAGATTCACAGATACGCAGTATTTT.

The rearrangement joins TRBV7-9 to TRBJ1-2; D unclear. This CDR3 is 14 amino acids long. Germline-derived CDR1 and CDR2 are SEHNR and FQNEAQ (reference sequence). Trimming removed 1 base at V and 3 bases at J, with 9 bases between. CDR3 in amino acids: CASSLVWTDYGYTF. CDR3 nucleotides: TGTGCCAGCAGCTTAGTCTGGACGGACTATGGCTACACCTTC. Supplemented by reference TRBV7-9 and TRBJ1-2, the full variable domain reads DTGVSQNPRHKITKRGQNVTFRCDPISEHNRLYWYRQTLGQGPEFLTYFQNEAQLEKSRLLSDRFSAERPKGSFSTLEIQRTEQGDSAMYLCASSLVWTDYGYTFGSGTRLTVV.

The CDR3 region is CASSLAGGPAKNIQYF. The CDR3 DNA is TGTGCCAGCAGCTTAGCTGGGGGTCCGGCCAAAAACATTCAGTACTTC. This chain links TRBV7-9 with TRBJ2-4, with D perhaps matching TRBD1 or TRBD2 (5 bases each). The germline V gene encodes CDR1 SEHNR and CDR2 FQNEAQ (reference sequence). V dropped 0 bases and J dropped 1 base, with 10 bases sitting between them. The length of the CDR3 is 16 residues.

This chain connects TRBV5-4 to TRBJ2-1; 10 bases align to TRBD1. Germline V gene data show CDR1 as SGHNT and CDR2 as YYREEE (reference sequence). Trimming at V came to 0 bases and at J to 6 bases, leaving 12 bases not matched to a gene. CDR3 length equals 18 residues. The CDR3 DNA is TGTGCCAGCAGCTTGGAGCTTTCTGGGACAGGGGTTAGCAATGAGCAGTTCTTC. Protein sequence: CASSLELSGTGVSNEQFF.

The chain combines TRBV14 with TRBJ2-5; no clear D gene. Trimming cost V 2 bases and J 4 bases, with 2 bases left between them. The CDR3 has 11 residues. CDR1 is SGHDN, CDR2 FVKESK, per germline. CDR3 protein: CASSQRETQYF. Written as DNA, the CDR3 is TGTGCCAGCAGCCAAAGAGAGACCCAGTACTTC.

This CDR3 is CASGFLGASGNTIYF. The DNA of the CDR3 is TGTGCCAGCGGGTTCTTGGGGGCCAGTGGAAACACCATATATTTT. The chain recombines TRBV7-2 with TRBJ1-3, with TRBD1 as a possible D gene (6 bases). The CDR3 has 15 residues. Germline assignment: CDR1 SGHTA and CDR2 FQGNSA. Trimming took off 8 bases at V and 3 bases at J, with 17 bases between the two ends.

This clone was recorded a few times. The chain employs TRBV7-8 and TRBJ1-2; D is undetermined. CDR3 length equals 14 residues. V was cut by 1 base and J by 8 bases, with 14 bases left in between. The germline V gene has CDR1 SGHVS and CDR2 FQNEAQ. This CDR3 reads CASSLDYRSFGYTF. CDR3 in DNA: TGTGCCAGCAGCTTAGATTATCGGTCCTTCGGCTACACCTTC.

This clone was found once. V gene TRBV7-9 combines with J gene TRBJ2-5; D tentatively reads TRBD1 or TRBD2 (5 bases each). V lost 5 bases and J 9 bases, leaving 16 bases between the germline ends. The CDR3 is 13 amino acids. Germline values: CDR1 SEHNR, CDR2 FQNEAQ (reference sequence). CDR3 DNA: TGTGCCAGCAGCACCGACAGCGGCACGGCCCAGTACTTC. Protein sequence: CASSTDSGTAQYF.

The chain carries TRBV20-1 and TRBJ1-2; 7 bases line up with TRBD1. After removal of 5 bases from V and 4 bases from J, the junction contained 1 base not matched to a gene. The CDR3 loop spans 11 amino acids. Germline V gene data show CDR1 as DFQATT and CDR2 as SNEGSKA (reference sequence). The CDR3 DNA sequence: TGCAGTGCTGGGGACAGCTATGGCTACACCTTC. Translating gives CSAGDSYGYTF.

The chain uses TRBV6-1 and TRBJ1-1, with TRBD1 as a possible D gene (5 bases). The CDR3 contains 13 residues. V lost 6 bases to trimming and J lost 3 bases, with 11 bases between them. Germline V gives CDR1 MNHNS, CDR2 SASEGT. The CDR3 sequence is CASRYQGDTEAFF. In nucleotides, the CDR3 is TGTGCCAGCAGATATCAGGGAGACACTGAAGCTTTCTTT.

The rearrangement links TRBV5-5 to TRBJ2-1, with TRBD2 matching over 9 bases. The V gene end was trimmed by 4 bases and the J gene end by 8 bases; junction bases not matched to a gene: 10. CDR1 and CDR2 from the germline V gene are SGHKS and YYEKEE (reference sequence). The CDR3 loop spans 15 amino acids. The DNA for the CDR3 is TGTGCCAGCAGCCTGGCCAGCGGGGGGCTACATGAGCAGTTCTTC. Protein product: CASSLASGGLHEQFF.

The genes are TRBV19 and TRBJ1-5; D unclear. The CDR3 length is 16 residues. Deletions cut 7 bases from V and 6 bases from J, with 22 bases between. Per germline, CDR1 LNHDA and CDR2 SQIVND (reference sequence). The CDR3 DNA reads TGTGCCAGTATCTCCCGGACGGCCCGTGTGGGTCAGCCCCAGCATTTT. It translates to CASISRTARVGQPQHF.

V usage is TRBV29-1 and J usage is TRBJ1-2; 10 bases align to TRBD1. The CDR3 spans 13 residues. Trimming cost V 3 bases and J 7 bases; bases outside gene matches: 5. The germline CDR1 and CDR2 sequences are SQVTM and ANQGSEA. The CDR3 DNA is TGCAGCGTTGAGGGACAGGGGACGCGTGGCTACACCTTC. Residues: CSVEGQGTRGYTF.

The V gene is TRBV7-3, the J gene TRBJ2-3; unclear D gene. V lost 1 base to trimming and J lost 0 bases, with 8 bases between them. Looked up from germline, CDR1 is SGHTA and CDR2 is FQGTGA. CDR3 size: 15 residues. Here the CDR3 DNA reads TGTGCCAGCAGCTTAAGGGTCGGAAGCACAGATACGCAGTATTTT. Amino acid sequence: CASSLRVGSTDTQYF.

The chain is built from TRBV7-2 and TRBJ2-5; no clear D. Trimming left V 5 bases short and J 10 bases short, with 14 bases between. The CDR3 is 12 residues long. Germline-derived CDR1 and CDR2 are SGHTA and FQGNSA. The CDR3 region is CASSRPPDSQYF. The CDR3 DNA is TGTGCCAGCAGCCGCCCCCCTGATAGCCAGTACTTC.

The chain links TRBV10-3 to TRBJ2-2; possible D gene TRBD2, 7 bases. Germline CDR1 ENHRY, CDR2 SYGVKD. This CDR3 is 16 amino acids long. The germline V and J ends were trimmed by 4 bases and 3 bases, with 15 bases remaining between them. CDR3 sequence (DNA): TGTGCCATCAGTGGGGGGGGCAAGGGTTACACCGGGGAGCTGTTTTTT. Encoded protein: CAISGGGKGYTGELFF.

The J gene is TRBJ1-1, the V gene TRBV28; the D is unclear. Germline loops: CDR1 MDHEN, CDR2 SYDVKM. The CDR3 covers 11 residues. V shed 5 bases and J shed 8 bases, with 9 bases lying between them. As DNA, the CDR3 is TGTGCCAGCAGTACAGCAAGAGAAGCTTTCTTT. It yields the protein CASSTAREAFF.

V is TRBV19 and J is TRBJ2-2; TRBD2 might be the D (5 bases). V was pared by 4 bases and J by 5 bases, with 11 bases between. This CDR3 has 14 residues. The germline V gene has CDR1 LNHDA and CDR2 SQIVND (reference sequence). The CDR3, as DNA: TGTGCCAGTAGTACCCCCGGGGAAACCGGGGAGCTGTTTTTT. Encoded protein: CASSTPGETGELFF.

The chain uses TRBV28 and TRBJ2-5, with D uncertain. The DNA end favors TRBJ2-7, so the J call may be wrong. There are 14 residues in the CDR3. Germline-derived CDR1 and CDR2 are MDHEN and SYDVKM. The CDR3 here is CASSLLAPSNEQYF. The CDR3 coding sequence is TGTGCCAGCAGTTTATTGGCACCCTCGAACGAGCAGTACTTC.